These T cell receptor beta chains were read from a single sample in a study of cytomegalovirus exposure and HLA in healthy donors. Profiling relied on immunoSEQ multiplex PCR, and the TCRdb table lists in-frame clones only, not all of them. The sample holds about 130,000 clones, around 8.5% seen once. Specimen: PBMCs. These receptors came from a man aged 35-49 years in good health and CMV-seronegative. Both conserved end residues are part of each CDR3. The D gene is left open where the match is weak. The size field is filled for only some rows; it gives once, few, many or a size class.

d_call j_call clone_size v_call cdr3_aa cdr3_nt
TRBD2 TRBJ2-3 few TRBV5-1 CASSTLISGGRTDTQYF TGCGCCAGCAGCACCCTCATTAGCGGGGGGCGCACAGATACGCAGTATTTT
. TRBJ1-4 few TRBV4-1 CASSLRVGWSEKLFF TGCGCCAGCAGCCTCAGGGTAGGATGGAGTGAAAAACTGTTTTTT
TRBD1 TRBJ2-3 . TRBV6-5 CASSYRTGAEDTQYF TGTGCCAGCAGTTACAGGACAGGGGCAGAAGATACGCAGTATTTT
. TRBJ1-4 . TRBV13 CASSLGGSGEKLFF TGTGCCAGCAGTCTAGGCGGCAGCGGGGAAAAACTGTTTTTT
. TRBJ2-1 . TRBV7-9 CASSRGNEQFF TGTGCCAGCAGCCGGGGCAATGAGCAGTTCTTC
. TRBJ1-6 few TRBV6-1 CASSEWAQSPLHF TGTGCCAGCAGTGAATGGGCACAATCACCCCTCCACTTT
TRBD2 TRBJ2-1 . TRBV6-1 CASRGGGGADYNEQFF TGTGCCAGCCGTGGGGGCGGGGGGGCCGACTACAATGAGCAGTTCTTC
. TRBJ2-1 . TRBV11-3 CASSLGEGRGQFF TGTGCCAGCAGCTTAGGGGAGGGCAGGGGGCAGTTCTTC
. TRBJ1-3 . TRBV19 CASSITGTGNTIYF TGTGCCAGTAGTATCACAGGGACCGGAAACACCATATATTTT
TRBD2 TRBJ2-1 . TRBV18 CASSPFRGTIAYNEQFF TGTGCCAGCTCCCCATTTCGAGGGACTATCGCCTACAATGAGCAGTTCTTC
. TRBJ1-1 few TRBV10-3 CAISIQGNTEAFF TGTGCCATCAGTATTCAGGGGAACACTGAAGCTTTCTTT
. TRBJ1-1 . TRBV7-9 CASSRGGAVNTEAFF TGTGCCAGCAGCCGAGGCGGGGCTGTGAACACTGAAGCTTTCTTT
. TRBJ2-7 . TRBV5-4 CASSRGGGYEQYF TGTGCCAGCAGCAGGGGAGGGGGGTACGAGCAGTACTTC
TRBD2 TRBJ2-2 few TRBV11-2 CASSLLAGGLTGELFF TGTGCCAGCAGCTTACTGGCGGGGGGGCTCACCGGGGAGCTGTTTTTT
TRBD2 TRBJ2-5 . TRBV7-9 CASSLGVGTSEEQYF TGTGCCAGCAGCTTAGGGGTTGGGACTAGCGAGGAGCAGTACTTC
TRBD2 TRBJ2-7 . TRBV16 CASSQLGGAYEQYF TGTGCCAGCAGCCAATTGGGGGGGGCCTACGAGCAGTACTTC
. TRBJ2-2 few TRBV4-1 CASSQPSGANTGELFF TGCGCCAGCAGCCAGCCCTCGGGTGCGAACACCGGGGAGCTGTTTTTT
. TRBJ1-1 . TRBV5-6 CASSPTGGANTEAFF TGTGCCAGCAGCCCCACGGGGGGTGCGAACACTGAAGCTTTCTTT
TRBD1 TRBJ1-4 few TRBV19 CASSIRWTGDEKLFF TGTGCCAGTAGTATTCGATGGACAGGGGATGAAAAACTGTTTTTT
. TRBJ2-3 few TRBV4-1 CASSPQGGLTDTQYF TGCGCCAGCAGCCCCCAGGGGGGCCTCACAGATACGCAGTATTTT
. TRBJ2-7 few TRBV27 CASSTTGGASYEQYF TGTGCCAGCAGTACAACGGGCGGGGCATCCTACGAGCAGTACTTC
. TRBJ1-1 . TRBV11-2 CASSLDWGDTEAFF TGTGCCAGCAGCTTAGACTGGGGCGACACTGAAGCTTTCTTT
. TRBJ1-6 . TRBV5-4 CASSWGGDNSPLHF TGTGCCAGCAGCTGGGGGGGGGACAATTCACCCCTCCACTTT
. TRBJ2-5 . TRBV5-6 CASSEGHPRETQYF TGTGCCAGCAGCGAGGGACACCCTCGCGAGACCCAGTACTTC
. TRBJ1-6 . TRBV27 CASSLLGGYNSPLHF TGTGCCAGCAGTTTACTCGGAGGCTATAATTCACCCCTCCACTTT
. TRBJ1-5 few TRBV2 CASSGRAQHF TGTGCCAGCAGTGGCCGGGCCCAGCATTTT
TRBD2 TRBJ2-5 few TRBV5-1 CASSSRVAGGKETQYF TGCGCCAGCAGTTCTCGTGTAGCGGGGGGAAAAGAGACCCAGTACTTC
. TRBJ2-3 few TRBV6-6 CASLAGTDTQYF TGTGCCAGTCTCGCGGGGACAGATACGCAGTATTTT
TRBD1 TRBJ1-1 few TRBV4-3 CASSQDATGAVNTEAFF TGCGCCAGCAGCCAAGATGCTACAGGGGCCGTGAACACTGAAGCTTTCTTT
. TRBJ2-3 few TRBV19 CASSIGNGVADTQYF TGTGCCAGTAGTATAGGCAACGGGGTCGCAGATACGCAGTATTTT
. TRBJ1-1 . TRBV19 CASSMRPINTEAFF TGTGCCAGTAGTATGCGGCCAATTAACACTGAAGCTTTCTTT
. TRBJ1-5 . TRBV10-3 CAISGGGNQPQHF TGTGCCATCAGTGGGGGGGGCAATCAGCCCCAGCATTTT
TRBD2 TRBJ2-7 few TRBV7-2 CASSPQLAGPYEQYF TGTGCCAGCAGCCCTCAACTAGCGGGACCCTACGAGCAGTACTTC
TRBD1 TRBJ1-6 few TRBV6-5 CASSAGGSPLHF TGTGCCAGCAGCGCAGGGGGTTCACCCCTCCACTTT
. TRBJ2-7 . TRBV5-6 CASSWGGEQYF TGTGCCAGCTCTTGGGGCGGAGAGCAGTACTTC
TRBD2 TRBJ2-1 . TRBV27 CASRGLVTDGEQFF TGTGCCAGCAGGGGACTAGTAACGGACGGTGAGCAGTTCTTC
TRBD1 TRBJ1-4 few TRBV30 CAWSEGRGDEKLFF TGTGCCTGGAGTGAGGGCAGGGGGGATGAAAAACTGTTTTTT
. TRBJ2-7 . TRBV10-3 CAIARFYEQYF TGTGCCATAGCACGATTCTACGAGCAGTACTTC
. TRBJ2-1 . TRBV10-3 CAISGDYNEQFF TGTGCCATCAGTGGCGATTACAATGAGCAGTTCTTC
TRBD1 TRBJ1-5 . TRBV4-3 CASSQGWGQPNQPQHF TGCGCCAGCAGCCAAGGTTGGGGACAGCCCAATCAGCCCCAGCATTTT